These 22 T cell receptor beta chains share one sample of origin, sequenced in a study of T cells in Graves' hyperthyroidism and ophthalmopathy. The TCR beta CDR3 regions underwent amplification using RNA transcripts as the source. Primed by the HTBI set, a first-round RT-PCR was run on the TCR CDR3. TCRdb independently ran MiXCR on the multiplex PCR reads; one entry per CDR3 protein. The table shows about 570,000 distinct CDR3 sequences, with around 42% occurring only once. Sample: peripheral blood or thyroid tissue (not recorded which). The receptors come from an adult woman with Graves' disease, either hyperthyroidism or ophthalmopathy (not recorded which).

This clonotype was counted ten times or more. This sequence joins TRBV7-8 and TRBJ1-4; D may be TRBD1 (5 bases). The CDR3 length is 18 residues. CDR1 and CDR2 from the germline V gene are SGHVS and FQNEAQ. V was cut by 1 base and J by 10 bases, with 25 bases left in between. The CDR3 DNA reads TGTGCCAGCAGCTTAGTAGAAGGGCAGGGAGGCATGGAGGGAAAACTGTTTTTT. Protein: CASSLVEGQGGMEGKLFF.

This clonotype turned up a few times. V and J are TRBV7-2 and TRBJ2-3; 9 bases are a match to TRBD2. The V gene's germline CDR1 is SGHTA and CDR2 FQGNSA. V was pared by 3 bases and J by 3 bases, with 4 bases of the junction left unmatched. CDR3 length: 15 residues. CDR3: CASSFVAGVTDTQYF. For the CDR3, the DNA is TGTGCCAGCAGCTTTGTAGCGGGAGTGACAGATACGCAGTATTTT. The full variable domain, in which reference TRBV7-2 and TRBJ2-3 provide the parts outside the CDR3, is GAGVSQSPSNKVTEKGKDVELRCDPISGHTALYWYRQSLGQGLEFLIYFQGNSAPDKSGLPSDRFSAERTGGSVSTLTIQRTQQEDSAVYLCASSFVAGVTDTQYFGPGTRLTVL.

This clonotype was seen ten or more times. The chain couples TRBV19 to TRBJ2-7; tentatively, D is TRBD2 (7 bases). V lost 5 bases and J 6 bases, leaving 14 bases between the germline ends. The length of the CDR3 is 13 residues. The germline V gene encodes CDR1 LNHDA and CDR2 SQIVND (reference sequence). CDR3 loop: CASSRLGGGEQYF. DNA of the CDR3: TGTGCCAGTAGTCGATTGGGAGGGGGCGAGCAGTACTTC.

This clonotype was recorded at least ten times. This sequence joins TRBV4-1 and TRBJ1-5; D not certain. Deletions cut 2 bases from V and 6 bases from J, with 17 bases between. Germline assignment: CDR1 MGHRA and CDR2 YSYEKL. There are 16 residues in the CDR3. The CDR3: CASSQRVTEVGQPQHF. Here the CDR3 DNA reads TGCGCCAGCAGCCAAAGAGTAACAGAGGTCGGTCAGCCCCAGCATTTT.

The CDR3 DNA follows: TGCGCCAGCAGTTCTGGGGACAGGGACTCACCCCTCCACTTT. The encoded protein is CASSSGDRDSPLHF. V usage is TRBV5-1 and J usage is TRBJ1-6; 9 bases map to TRBD1. The CDR3 totals 14 residues. The germline V gene has CDR1 SGHRS and CDR2 YFSETQ. After removal of 5 bases from V and 10 bases from J, the junction contained 7 bases not matched to a gene. Full variable domain (outside the CDR3, taken from reference TRBV5-1 and TRBJ1-6): KAGVTQTPRYLIKTRGQQVTLSCSPISGHRSVSWYQQTPGQGLQFLFEYFSETQRNKGNFPGRFSGRQFSNSRSEMNVSTLELGDSALYLCASSSGDRDSPLHFGNGTRLTVT.

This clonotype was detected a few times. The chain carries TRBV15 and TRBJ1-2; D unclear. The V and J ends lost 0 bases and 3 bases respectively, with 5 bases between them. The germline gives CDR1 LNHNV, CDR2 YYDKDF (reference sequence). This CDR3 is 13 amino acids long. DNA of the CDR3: TGTGCCACCAGCAGAGAATTGGACTATGGCTACACCTTC. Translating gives CATSRELDYGYTF.

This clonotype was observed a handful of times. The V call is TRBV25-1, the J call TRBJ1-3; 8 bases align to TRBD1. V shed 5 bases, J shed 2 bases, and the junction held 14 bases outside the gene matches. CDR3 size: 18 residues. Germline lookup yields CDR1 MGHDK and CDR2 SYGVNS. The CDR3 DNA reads TGTGCCAGCAGTCCGGGCCGACGACAGGGGTTAACTGGAAACACCATATATTTT. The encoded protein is CASSPGRRQGLTGNTIYF.

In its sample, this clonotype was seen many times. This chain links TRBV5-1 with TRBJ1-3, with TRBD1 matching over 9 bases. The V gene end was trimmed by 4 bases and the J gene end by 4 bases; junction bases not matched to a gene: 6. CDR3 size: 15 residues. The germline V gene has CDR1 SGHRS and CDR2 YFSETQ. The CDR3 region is CASSRSGQGGNTIYF. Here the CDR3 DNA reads TGCGCCAGCAGCCGATCAGGACAGGGGGGAAACACCATATATTTT.

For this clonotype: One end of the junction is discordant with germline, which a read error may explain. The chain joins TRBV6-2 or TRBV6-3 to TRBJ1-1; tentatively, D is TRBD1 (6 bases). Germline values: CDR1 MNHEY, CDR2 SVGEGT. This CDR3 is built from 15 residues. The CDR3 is CASSDSGTPNTEAFF. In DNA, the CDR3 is TGTGCCAGCAGTGACTCCGGGACACCGAACACTGAAGCTTTCTTT.

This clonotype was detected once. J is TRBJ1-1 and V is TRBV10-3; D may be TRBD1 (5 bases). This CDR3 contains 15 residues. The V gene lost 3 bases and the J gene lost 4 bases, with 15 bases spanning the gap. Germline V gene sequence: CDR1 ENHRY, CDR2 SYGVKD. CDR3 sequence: CAISDPRYGGTEAFF. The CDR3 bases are TGTGCCATCAGTGACCCTAGATACGGGGGCACTGAAGCTTTCTTT.

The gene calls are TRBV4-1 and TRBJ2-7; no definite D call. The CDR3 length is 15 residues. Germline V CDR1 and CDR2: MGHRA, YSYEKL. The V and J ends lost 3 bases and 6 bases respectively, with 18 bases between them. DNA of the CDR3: TGCGCCAGCAGCCAGCCCGGAGCCAATCTTGGCGAGCAGTACTTC. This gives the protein CASSQPGANLGEQYF.

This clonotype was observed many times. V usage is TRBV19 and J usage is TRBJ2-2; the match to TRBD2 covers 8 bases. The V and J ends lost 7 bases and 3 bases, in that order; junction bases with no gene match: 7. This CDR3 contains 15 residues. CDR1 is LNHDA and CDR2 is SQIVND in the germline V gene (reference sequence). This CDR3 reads CASTHGTRYTGELFF. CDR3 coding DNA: TGTGCCAGTACCCATGGGACTAGGTACACCGGGGAGCTGTTTTTT.

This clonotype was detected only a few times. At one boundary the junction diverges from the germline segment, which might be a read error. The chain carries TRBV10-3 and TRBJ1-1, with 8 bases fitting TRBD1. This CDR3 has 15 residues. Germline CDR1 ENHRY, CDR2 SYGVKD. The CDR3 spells CASSGSGGLRAEAFF. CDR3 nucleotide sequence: TGTGCCAGCAGTGGTTCAGGGGGCCTGAGAGCTGAAGCTTTCTTT.

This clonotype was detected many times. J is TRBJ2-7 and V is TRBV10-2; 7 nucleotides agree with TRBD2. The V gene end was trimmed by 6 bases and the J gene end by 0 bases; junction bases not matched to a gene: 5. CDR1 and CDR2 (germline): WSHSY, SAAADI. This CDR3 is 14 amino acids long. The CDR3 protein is CASRPRDYSYEQYF. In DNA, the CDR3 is TGCGCCAGCAGGCCCCGGGACTACTCCTACGAGCAGTACTTC.

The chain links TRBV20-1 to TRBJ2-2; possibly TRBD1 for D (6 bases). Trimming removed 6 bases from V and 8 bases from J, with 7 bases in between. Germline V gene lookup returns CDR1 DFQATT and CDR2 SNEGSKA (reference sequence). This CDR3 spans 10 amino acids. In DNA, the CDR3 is TGCAGTGCCGGACAGGGGGAGCTGTTTTTT. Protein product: CSAGQGELFF.

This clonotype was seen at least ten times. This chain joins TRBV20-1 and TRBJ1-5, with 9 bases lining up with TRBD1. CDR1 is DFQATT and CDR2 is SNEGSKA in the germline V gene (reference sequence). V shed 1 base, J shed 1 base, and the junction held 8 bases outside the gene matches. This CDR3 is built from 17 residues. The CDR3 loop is CSARGGQGWGSNQPQHF. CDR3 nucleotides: TGCAGTGCTAGAGGAGGACAGGGGTGGGGGAGCAATCAGCCCCAGCATTTT.

The CDR3 DNA is TGTGCCACCAGTGATTCCTGGACTACCCCCACCGGGGAGCTGTTTTTT. Its translation: CATSDSWTTPTGELFF. The chain combines TRBV24-1 with TRBJ2-2; perhaps TRBD2 as D (6 bases). Between the trimmed V and J ends, which lost 2 bases and 4 bases, there was a span of 13 bases. The CDR3 runs 16 residues. CDR1 and CDR2 from the germline V gene are KGHDR and SFDVKD.

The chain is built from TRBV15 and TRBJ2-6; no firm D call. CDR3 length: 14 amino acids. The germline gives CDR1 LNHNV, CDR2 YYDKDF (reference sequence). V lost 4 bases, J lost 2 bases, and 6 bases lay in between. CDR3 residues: CATSTRAGANVLTF. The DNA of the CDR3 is TGTGCCACCAGCACCCGTGCTGGGGCCAACGTCCTGACTTTC.

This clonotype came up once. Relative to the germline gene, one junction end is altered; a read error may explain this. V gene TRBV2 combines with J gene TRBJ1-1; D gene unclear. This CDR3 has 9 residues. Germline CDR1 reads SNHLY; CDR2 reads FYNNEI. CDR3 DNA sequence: TGTGCCAGCAGTGTGAGGCTCATCTTT. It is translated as CASSVRLIF.

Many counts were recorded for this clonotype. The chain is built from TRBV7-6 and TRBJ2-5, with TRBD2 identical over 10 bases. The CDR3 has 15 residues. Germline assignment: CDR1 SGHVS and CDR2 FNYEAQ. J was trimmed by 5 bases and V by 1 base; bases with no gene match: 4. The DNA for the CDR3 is TGTGCCAGCAGCTTAGTGCAGCGGGAGGGGGAGACCCAGTACTTC. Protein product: CASSLVQREGETQYF.

The CDR3 sequence: CASSSPTGTAQTQYF. The CDR3 nucleotides read TGTGCCAGCAGCTCACCGACCGGGACTGCACAGACCCAGTACTTC. The chain uses TRBV11-2 and TRBJ2-5; D is possibly TRBD2 (6 bases). This CDR3 is 15 amino acids long. In germline, CDR1 is SGHAT, CDR2 FQNNGV. The V and J ends lost 4 bases and 6 bases respectively, with 18 bases between them. Using reference TRBV11-2 and TRBJ2-5 for the parts outside the CDR3, the full variable domain is EAGVAQSPRYKIIEKRQSVAFWCNPISGHATLYWYQQILGQGPKLLIQFQNNGVVDDSQLPKDRFSAERLKGVDSTLKIQPAKLEDSAVYLCASSSPTGTAQTQYFGPGTRLLVL.

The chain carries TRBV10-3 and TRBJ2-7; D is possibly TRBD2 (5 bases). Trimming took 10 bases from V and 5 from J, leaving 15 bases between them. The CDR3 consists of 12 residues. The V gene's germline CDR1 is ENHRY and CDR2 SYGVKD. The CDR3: CASSVEGHEQYF. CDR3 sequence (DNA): TGTGCCAGCAGCGTCGAGGGCCACGAGCAGTACTTC.